This T cell receptor (beta chain) derives from a study of blood T cell repertoires in COVID-19. Study background: The United States, Italy and Spain provided the acute and convalescent COVID-19 samples. PBMCs, B-cell-depleted T cells, or T cells provided the cDNA or gDNA that made up the material.

How the authors handled the data: Estimated nucleated cell counts came from reference gene primer amplification. Profiled with immunoSEQ multiplex PCR; TCRdb holds only in-frame clones, not every one. The V and J calls and clone size come from that table; D and trimming were worked out from the DNA. In the table there are approximately 190,000 clones, under 90% of which are singletons. Looked up from germline, CDR1 is SGHRS and CDR2 is YFSETQ. The CDR3 contains 15 residues. Germline trimming cut 1 base from V and 1 base from J; bases unmatched to any gene: 5. J is TRBJ2-7 and V is TRBV5-1; TRBD1 matches 7 bases. This receptor was identified in a young man with active or convalescent COVID-19. Sequences were obtained from peripheral blood. DNA of the CDR3: TGCGCCAGCAGCTTGTCTACAGGGGCGTCCTACGAGCAGTACGTC. It specifies CASSLSTGASYEQYV.